The present entry profiles one T cell receptor beta chain with its context. This record belongs to a study of blood T cell repertoires in COVID-19. On the study more broadly: The samples span acute and convalescent COVID-19 from the United States, Italy and Spain. T cells, B-cell-depleted T cells, or PBMCs provided the cDNA or gDNA that served as material.

Per the authors' pipeline: It was from reference gene primer amplification that nucleated cell counts were estimated. TCRdb's table, derived via immunoSEQ multiplex PCR, lists solely in-frame clones and lacks some. That table gives V, J and clone size, and the DNA gave D and trimming. In the table there are around 60,000 clones, almost 95% of which are singletons. Trimming at V came to 3 bases and at J to 5 bases, leaving 3 bases not matched to a gene. The CDR3 has 15 amino acids. From germline, CDR1 is MNHNY and CDR2 SVGAGI (reference sequence). J is TRBJ2-7 and V is TRBV6-6; 14 bases are shared with TRBD2. This receptor was taken from a man aged 45-65 years with active COVID-19. Sequencing was carried out using peripheral blood. This CDR3 reads CASSYGLAGGHEQYF. In nucleotides, the CDR3 is TGTGCCAGCAGTTATGGACTAGCGGGAGGCCACGAGCAGTACTTC.